This T cell receptor (beta chain) was documented in a study of blood T cells in healthy people across ages. This clonotype was seen at least ten times. No antigen is known for it. General study findings and limits: Compared with aged donors, long-lived donors showed fewer expanded clones, suggesting selection.

A sample-barcoded 5' primer and a J-beta primer mix were used in a second PCR of roughly 6 to 11 cycles. TCRdb fed the 5' RACE reads into MiXCR, producing one record per CDR3 protein. The sample holds hundreds of thousands of distinct CDR3 sequences, over 20% seen once. The V gene's germline CDR1 is SGHAT and CDR2 FQNNGV. Trimming pared 3 bases from V and 4 bases from J, leaving 7 bases between. The CDR3 runs 13 residues. The sequence was collected from a man aged 65 to 79 in good health. The sequenced material came from blood. The chain has TRBV11-2 and TRBJ2-4, with D possibly TRBD1 on 5 matching bases. The CDR3 here is CASSFSGKNIQYF. DNA of the CDR3: TGTGCCAGCAGCTTCTCAGGGAAAAACATTCAGTACTTC. Full variable domain (missing parts from reference TRBV11-2 and TRBJ2-4): EAGVAQSPRYKIIEKRQSVAFWCNPISGHATLYWYQQILGQGPKLLIQFQNNGVVDDSQLPKDRFSAERLKGVDSTLKIQPAKLEDSAVYLCASSFSGKNIQYFGAGTRLSVL.